Listed below are T cell receptor beta chains from one sample, sequenced in a study of T cells in Graves' hyperthyroidism and ophthalmopathy. TCRdb reprocessed the multiplex PCR reads with MiXCR, giving one entry per CDR3 protein. The sample shows 200,000 to 250,000 distinct CDR3 sequences, about 15% of them seen only once. Material for sequencing was blood. The receptors here all came from a woman younger than 30 with Graves' ophthalmopathy. Each CDR3 is given with its conserved first and last residue. D genes are given only for firm matches. The size field is filled for only some rows; it gives once, few, many or a size class.

clone_size: -; d_call: -; j_call: TRBJ1-2; v_call: TRBV14; cdr3_aa: CASSQVFQGTGYTF; cdr3_nt: TGTGCCAGCAGCCAAGTCTTCCAGGGGACTGGCTACACCTTC
clone_size: many; d_call: TRBD1; j_call: TRBJ1-2; v_call: TRBV12-3/TRBV12-4; cdr3_aa: CASSRRGTGARGYTF; cdr3_nt: TGTGCCAGCAGCCGACGGGGCACAGGGGCGAGGGGCTACACCTTC
clone_size: many; d_call: TRBD1; j_call: TRBJ1-5; v_call: TRBV28; cdr3_aa: CASRTGLGNQPQHF; cdr3_nt: TGTGCCAGCAGGACAGGGTTGGGCAATCAGCCCCAGCATTTT
clone_size: many; d_call: TRBD2; j_call: TRBJ2-1; v_call: TRBV4-2; cdr3_aa: CASSQDLAGGSRNNEQFF; cdr3_nt: TGTGCCAGCAGCCAAGATCTGGCGGGAGGCTCTCGGAACAATGAGCAGTTCTTC
clone_size: many; d_call: -; j_call: TRBJ1-4; v_call: TRBV7-9; cdr3_aa: CASSSSTQGRDEKLFF; cdr3_nt: TGTGCCAGCAGCTCATCAACGCAGGGGAGGGATGAAAAACTGTTTTTT
clone_size: many; d_call: -; j_call: TRBJ2-7; v_call: TRBV20-1; cdr3_aa: CSASPPRGSSYEQYF; cdr3_nt: TGCAGTGCTAGTCCCCCCCGGGGAAGCTCCTACGAGCAGTACTTC
clone_size: many; d_call: TRBD1; j_call: TRBJ1-2; v_call: TRBV29-1; cdr3_aa: CSVAVTGGVGYTF; cdr3_nt: TGCAGCGTTGCAGTGACAGGGGGCGTTGGCTACACCTTC
clone_size: -; d_call: -; j_call: TRBJ2-3; v_call: TRBV27; cdr3_aa: CASRGGGAYTDTQYF; cdr3_nt: TGCGCCAGCAGGGGGGGGGGGGCATACACAGATACGCAGTATTTT
clone_size: many; d_call: -; j_call: TRBJ1-2; v_call: TRBV11-2; cdr3_aa: CASSKNGQRYTF; cdr3_nt: TGTGCCAGCAGCAAAAACGGACAGCGCTACACCTTC
clone_size: many; d_call: -; j_call: TRBJ2-5; v_call: TRBV7-2; cdr3_aa: CASSLVGVRYF; cdr3_nt: TGTGCCAGCAGCTTAGTCGGGGTAAGGTACTTC
clone_size: many; d_call: -; j_call: TRBJ1-1; v_call: TRBV10-3; cdr3_aa: CAIKSDRANTEAFF; cdr3_nt: TGTGCCATCAAATCCGACAGAGCGAACACTGAAGCTTTCTTT
clone_size: many; d_call: -; j_call: TRBJ2-3; v_call: TRBV2; cdr3_aa: CASSWSSRTDTQYF; cdr3_nt: TGTGCCAGCAGTTGGAGTAGCCGCACAGATACGCAGTATTTT
clone_size: many; d_call: TRBD1; j_call: TRBJ2-3; v_call: TRBV28; cdr3_aa: CASSSRQGAGTDTQYF; cdr3_nt: TGTGCCAGCAGTTCCCGACAGGGGGCGGGCACAGATACGCAGTATTTT
clone_size: many; d_call: -; j_call: TRBJ1-2; v_call: TRBV3-1; cdr3_aa: CASSLETGSANYGYTF; cdr3_nt: TGTGCCAGCAGCCTCGAGACAGGAAGCGCTAACTATGGCTACACCTTC
clone_size: -; d_call: -; j_call: TRBJ1-2; v_call: TRBV18; cdr3_aa: CASSPPSRGTGYGYTF; cdr3_nt: TGTGCCAGCTCACCACCTAGTCGGGGCACCGGCTATGGCTACACCTTC
clone_size: few; d_call: TRBD2; j_call: TRBJ2-2; v_call: TRBV14; cdr3_aa: CASSQGPTSGANTGELFF; cdr3_nt: TGTGCCAGCAGCCAAGGACCTACTAGCGGAGCCAACACCGGGGAGCTGTTTTTT
clone_size: once; d_call: TRBD1; j_call: TRBJ1-1; v_call: TRBV7-9; cdr3_aa: CASSRTGWRGTEAFF; cdr3_nt: TGTGCCAGCAGCCGGACAGGGTGGCGGGGCACTGAAGCTTTCTTT
clone_size: -; d_call: -; j_call: TRBJ2-7; v_call: TRBV19; cdr3_aa: CASSIPNQAYEQYF; cdr3_nt: TGTGCCAGTAGTATCCCGAATCAGGCCTACGAGCAGTACTTC